This T cell receptor (beta chain) was found in a study of T cells in tuberculosis. After thawing and overnight rest, PBMC were stained with GMM-loaded CD1B tetramer, viability dye and anti-CD3 for sorting. CD1B tetramers were loaded with Rhodococcus equi-derived C32 glucose monomycolate. Before cryopreservation, the sorted PBMC lost their CD14-expressing monocytes. The CDR3 runs to 14 residues. Looked up from germline, CDR1 is SQVTM and CDR2 is ANQGSEA. The J segment lost 3 bases and the V segment lost 3 bases, leaving 8 bases of the junction unmatched. This table comes from immunoSEQ multiplex PCR, and its TCRdb copy is limited to in-frame clones, with some not included. The sample lists about 58,000 clones; roughly 87% were seen once.

What was sequenced was CD1b-GMM tetramer-negative cells sorted from PBMCs. This sequence joins TRBV29-1 and TRBJ2-7, with 7 bases aligning to TRBD2. This TCR came from an adult woman with latent tuberculosis. The chain's CDR3 is CSVEGGVGGYEQYF. The DNA of the CDR3 is TGCAGCGTTGAGGGGGGGGTTGGGGGCTACGAGCAGTACTTC.